This T cell receptor beta chain appears in the sequencing data of a study of T cell repertoires in cytomegalovirus infection. As for the study in general: Matching HLA type, along with CMV infection, was indicated by public TCR beta signatures.

CDR3 length equals 13 residues. V lost 2 bases, J lost 4 bases, and 1 base stayed unmatched. The germline gives CDR1 MNHEY, CDR2 SMNVEV (reference sequence). General study results and limits: Individuals carrying CMV plus the relevant HLA were identified by cumulative frequency of public TCR beta families. HLA-C-restricted TCR beta clonotypes specific for CMV led the ex vivo response.

TCRdb reprocessed the reads via MiXCR and lists one record per CDR3 protein. In the table there are 100,000 to 150,000 distinct CDR3 sequences, over 30% of which are singletons. This clonotype was counted many times. Its specificity is unknown. The origin of this receptor is a human donor in good health (CMV status not recorded). Some clones in this sample may be carry-over from other donors' samples. This sample comprised CD8+ T cells from cultured PBMCs, obtained from culture after CMV antigen stimulation. The gene calls are TRBV27 and TRBJ1-1, with TRBD1 matching over 7 bases. The CDR3: CASSLNRGTEAFF. CDR3 DNA sequence: TGTGCCAGCAGTTTAAACAGGGGCACTGAAGCTTTCTTT.